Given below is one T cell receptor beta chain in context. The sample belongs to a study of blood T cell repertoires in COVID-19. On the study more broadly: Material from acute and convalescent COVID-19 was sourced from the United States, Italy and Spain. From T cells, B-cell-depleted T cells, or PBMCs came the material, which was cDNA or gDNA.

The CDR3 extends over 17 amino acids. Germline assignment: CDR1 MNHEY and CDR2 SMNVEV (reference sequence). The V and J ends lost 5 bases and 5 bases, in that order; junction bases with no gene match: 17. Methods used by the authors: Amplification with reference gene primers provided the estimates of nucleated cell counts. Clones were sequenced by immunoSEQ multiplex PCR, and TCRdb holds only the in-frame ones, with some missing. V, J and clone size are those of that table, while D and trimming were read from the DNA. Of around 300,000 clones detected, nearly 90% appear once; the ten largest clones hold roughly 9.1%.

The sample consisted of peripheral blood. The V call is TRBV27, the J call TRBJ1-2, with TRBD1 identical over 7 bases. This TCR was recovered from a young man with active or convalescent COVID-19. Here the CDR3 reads CASSPLEGANGLYGYTF. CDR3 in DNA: TGTGCCAGCAGTCCACTCGAGGGGGCGAATGGTTTGTATGGCTACACCTTC.